This TCR beta chain came from a study of beta chain features in type 1 diabetes. Notes on the study in general: Shorter TCRB CDR3s, moderately but significantly so, were found in Type 1 diabetes patients in all four CD4+ subsets.

The germline CDR1 and CDR2 sequences are MNHEY and SVGAGI. Deletions cut 0 bases from V and 8 bases from J, with 7 bases between. The length of the CDR3 is 13 residues. About this clone: Its antigen is not known.

Expressed TCRB transcripts got sequenced, as all isolated RNA was reverse transcribed. Method: immunoSEQ multiplex PCR; TCRdb's copy keeps in-frame clones and lacks some. This table has 50,000 to 70,000 clones, around 53% appearing once. The chain links TRBV6-5 to TRBJ1-4, with unresolved D. The TCR originated in a woman aged 35 to 49 with type 1 diabetes. Sequenced material: Tregs from blood. This chain's CDR3 is CASSYSTREKLFF. The CDR3 region has the DNA TGTGCCAGCAGTTACTCGACTCGGGAAAAACTGTTTTTT.